The text below deals with one T cell receptor beta chain. Its antigen is still unknown. Several immunoSEQ 96-well plates shared each subset's DNA, each plate a replicate. Only in-frame clones appear in the TCRdb table, and some are missing; sequencing was by immunoSEQ multiplex PCR. Counted here are 400,000 or so clones, roughly 96% occurring once; the ten biggest clones make up less than 0.35%. This sample is drawn from a study of shared clonotypes between healthy human individuals. About the study: The study enrolled a couple of women and a few men aged 18 to 49.

V was cut by 11 bases and J by 5 bases, with 25 bases left in between. CDR3 length equals 15 residues. Germline V gene sequence: CDR1 SGHVS, CDR2 FQNEAQ. Each of the donors was a healthy adult who was HIV-negative and had not had a recent acute infection or vaccination. Study results and caveats: Estimated richness values were generally larger in naive subsets than in memory subsets.

This clonotype originated in a man under 40 in good health. The chain carries TRBV7-8 and TRBJ2-7; possibly TRBD1 for D (6 bases). The sequencing input was memory CD8+ T cells sorted from blood. Noted subset: CD45RO+ cells pooled with CCR7-negative TemRA cells. CDR3 in amino acids: CASHGAGVLRNEQYF. CDR3 DNA: TGTGCCTCTCATGGGGCAGGGGTCCTAAGGAACGAGCAGTACTTC.